This is a list of T cell receptor beta chains from one sample in a study of monozygotic twins with inflammatory bowel disease. TCRdb re-called the 5' RACE reads, yielding one record per CDR3 amino acid sequence without DNA. The table for this sample gives about 300,000 distinct CDR3 sequences. The sequenced material came from blood. Receptors originate from a human donor with ulcerative colitis or Crohn's disease, or a healthy co-twin of an affected twin (not recorded which). The CDR3 runs from the conserved cysteine through the conserved F or W. Fields, in order: J gene, V gene, CDR3 protein.

J: TRBJ1-6; V: TRBV18; CDR3: CASSSDSNSPLHF
J: TRBJ2-2; V: TRBV10-3; CDR3: CAISESSVVGTGELFF
J: TRBJ1-1; V: TRBV30; CDR3: CAWGKTENTEAFF
J: TRBJ2-2; V: TRBV12-3/TRBV12-4; CDR3: CASSLARPGANTGELFF
J: TRBJ2-5; V: TRBV6-5; CDR3: CASSYSDRGTQYF
J: TRBJ2-3; V: TRBV27; CDR3: CASSFLQVEHTDTQYF
J: TRBJ2-7; V: TRBV19; CDR3: CASSISTYYEQYF
J: TRBJ1-2; V: TRBV12-3/TRBV12-4; CDR3: CASSVTGGSGYGYTF
J: TRBJ2-1; V: TRBV4-3; CDR3: CASSYTRTEYNEQFF
J: TRBJ2-1; V: TRBV7-7; CDR3: CASSSAGVANEQFF
J: TRBJ1-6; V: TRBV7-9; CDR3: CASSSARQVGNSPLHF
J: TRBJ2-7; V: TRBV7-9; CDR3: CASSSSGTGYEQYF
J: TRBJ2-7; V: TRBV10-3; CDR3: CAISEGWNSYEQYF
J: TRBJ2-1; V: TRBV2; CDR3: CASSEARLAGAYNEQFF
J: TRBJ2-7; V: TRBV5-5; CDR3: CASSGGTGSYEQYF
J: TRBJ1-2; V: TRBV6-5; CDR3: CASSYDGQGNYGYTF
J: TRBJ1-1; V: TRBV4-2; CDR3: CASSQTTELAFF
J: TRBJ2-7; V: TRBV7-9; CDR3: CASRITGGSYEQYF
J: TRBJ2-1; V: TRBV10-1; CDR3: CASSAQDVRLNEQFF
J: TRBJ1-1; V: TRBV4-3; CDR3: CASSQDKAGGRTEAFF
J: TRBJ2-7; V: TRBV6-2/TRBV6-3; CDR3: CASKRDSEQYF
J: TRBJ2-1; V: TRBV12-3/TRBV12-4; CDR3: CASSFGTAPGQEQFF
J: TRBJ2-7; V: TRBV20-1; CDR3: CSAYVHRGSYEQYF
J: TRBJ2-5; V: TRBV9; CDR3: CASSVGPKGKETQYF
J: TRBJ2-5; V: TRBV5-1; CDR3: CASSEPGGETQYF
J: TRBJ1-1; V: TRBV6-1; CDR3: CASRSGTANTEAFF
J: TRBJ2-5; V: TRBV3-1; CDR3: CASSQPPQETQYF
J: TRBJ2-2; V: TRBV6-2/TRBV6-3; CDR3: CASIKNTGELFF
J: TRBJ2-2; V: TRBV3-1; CDR3: CASSQVQDTGELFF
J: TRBJ2-5; V: TRBV29-1; CDR3: CSVWRMWREKTQYF